The 2 T cell receptor beta chains below all came from one sample that was sequenced in a study of cytomegalovirus exposure and HLA in healthy donors. This PCR relied on a set of 60 Vbeta primers and 13 Jbeta primers. This table comes from immunoSEQ multiplex PCR, and its TCRdb copy is limited to in-frame clones, with some not included. This table holds about 160,000 clones, over 65% found once. Input material: PBMCs. These receptors were taken from a woman aged 40-49 years in good health and CMV-seropositive.

The chain is built from TRBV6-5 and TRBJ2-5; 10 bases are a match to TRBD1. There are 14 residues in the CDR3. Germline V gives CDR1 MNHEY, CDR2 SVGAGI. The V and J ends lost 5 bases and 5 bases, in that order; junction bases with no gene match: 5. DNA for the CDR3: TGTGCCAGCAGTGACAGGGGGCTGCGGGAGACCCAGTACTTC. Amino acid sequence: CASSDRGLRETQYF.

In its sample, this clone was seen once. The chain uses TRBV5-4 and TRBJ2-3; 9 nucleotides agree with TRBD2. Germline V CDR1 and CDR2: SGHNT, YYREEE (reference sequence). This CDR3 spans 16 amino acids. V shed 4 bases, J shed 0 bases, and the junction held 6 bases outside the gene matches. This CDR3 is CASSPLAGASTDTQYF. Written as DNA, the CDR3 is TGTGCCAGCAGCCCATTAGCGGGGGCCAGCACAGATACGCAGTATTTT.